This T cell receptor (beta chain) was sequenced in a study of cytomegalovirus exposure and HLA in healthy donors. The CDR3 is made up of 14 amino acids. The V gene's germline CDR1 is MNHNS and CDR2 SASEGT. With regard to this clone: Its antigen is currently unknown. Its ends do not fully match the called genes, so a read error is possible.

This PCR relied on a set of 60 Vbeta primers and 13 Jbeta primers. Generated by immunoSEQ multiplex PCR, the TCRdb table keeps only in-frame clones and is missing some. The sample has roughly 190,000 clones; approximately 82% are singletons. Overall study findings and caveats: Looking again later, the authors saw that most CMV-associated TCR beta chains seemed HLA-restricted.

The chain employs TRBV6-1 and TRBJ1-2, with D perhaps matching TRBD1 (5 bases). The sequenced sample was PBMCs. The source is a middle-aged man in good health and CMV-seropositive. CDR3 sequence: CAGSPSPGNYGYTF. The DNA of the CDR3 is TGTGCCGGCAGTCCCTCCCCAGGGAACTATGGCTACACCTTC.